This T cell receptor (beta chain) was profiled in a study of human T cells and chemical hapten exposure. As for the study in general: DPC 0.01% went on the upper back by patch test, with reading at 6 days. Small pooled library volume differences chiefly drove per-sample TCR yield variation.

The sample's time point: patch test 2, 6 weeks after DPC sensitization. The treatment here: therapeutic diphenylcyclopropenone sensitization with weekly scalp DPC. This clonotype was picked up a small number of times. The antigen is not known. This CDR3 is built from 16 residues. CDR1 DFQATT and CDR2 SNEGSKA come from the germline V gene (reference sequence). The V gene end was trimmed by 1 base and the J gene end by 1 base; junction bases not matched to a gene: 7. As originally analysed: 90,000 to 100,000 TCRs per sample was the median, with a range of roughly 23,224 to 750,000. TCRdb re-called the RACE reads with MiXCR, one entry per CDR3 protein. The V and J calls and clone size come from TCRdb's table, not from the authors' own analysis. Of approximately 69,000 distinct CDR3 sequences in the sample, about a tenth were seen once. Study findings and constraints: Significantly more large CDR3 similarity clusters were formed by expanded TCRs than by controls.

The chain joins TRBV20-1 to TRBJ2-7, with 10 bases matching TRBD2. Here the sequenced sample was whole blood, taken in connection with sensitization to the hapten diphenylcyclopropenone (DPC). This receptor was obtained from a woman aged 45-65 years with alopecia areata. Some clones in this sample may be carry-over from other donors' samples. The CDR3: CSARGSVAGGSYEQYF. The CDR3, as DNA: TGCAGTGCTAGAGGGTCGGTAGCGGGAGGATCCTACGAGCAGTACTTC.